The clone carrying this T cell receptor beta chain is a singleton in its sample. Its target is unknown. The sample comes from a study of memory CD4+ T cells and cytomegalovirus serostatus. Regarding the study as a whole: Of 150 to 200 reported CMV TCRbeta sequences, about 67 were found in memory CD4+ repertoires.

Some clones are missing from TCRdb's copy, which holds only in-frame ones; the method was immunoSEQ multiplex PCR. The table has about 25,000 clones, 70% to 80% seen once. Per the germline V gene, CDR1 is SGHTA and CDR2 is FQGNSA. The CDR3 has 14 amino acids. V lost 3 bases, J lost 1 base, and 2 bases stayed unmatched. The sort gate was single viable CD3+CD4+CD8-CD45RO+ cells for memory CD4+ T cells. Serostatus was set by detecting CMV pp150, pp28, p38, p52 IgG. Total CD4+ T cells were enriched by CD4 positive selection. This clonotype was sampled from an adult in good health and CMV-seronegative. The J gene is TRBJ1-2, the V gene TRBV7-2, with 7 bases identical to TRBD1. Sequencing was done on a sample of memory CD4+ T cells from blood. This CDR3 reads CASSFQGGNYGYTF. DNA of the CDR3: TGTGCCAGCAGCTTCCAGGGGGGTAACTATGGCTACACCTTC. The whole variable domain, remainder taken from reference TRBV7-2 and TRBJ1-2, is GAGVSQSPSNKVTEKGKDVELRCDPISGHTALYWYRQSLGQGLEFLIYFQGNSAPDKSGLPSDRFSAERTGGSVSTLTIQRTQQEDSAVYLCASSFQGGNYGYTFGSGTRLTVV.